What follows are 15 T cell receptor beta chains derived from one specimen sequenced in a study of cytomegalovirus exposure and HLA in healthy donors. Assay used: immunoSEQ multiplex PCR; TCRdb lists only in-frame clones, some missing. The sample has some 87,000 clones; about 96% are singletons. Specimen: PBMCs. These receptors originate from a woman in her late teens or twenties in good health and CMV-seronegative.

This clone was observed a handful of times. The chain joins TRBV28 to TRBJ2-1, with TRBD1 identical over 7 bases. After removal of 6 bases from V and 7 bases from J, the junction contained 18 bases not matched to a gene. The CDR3 sequence is 17 residues long. The germline CDR1 and CDR2 sequences are MDHEN and SYDVKM. The CDR3 DNA is TGTGCCAGCAGAACTTCCCAATGGGGTAAGGGGGCGAATGAGCAGTTCTTC. Its translation is CASRTSQWGKGANEQFF.

This chain uses TRBV19 with TRBJ2-1, with D maybe TRBD1 (6 bases). Trimming took off 3 bases at V and 3 bases at J, with 12 bases between the two ends. The CDR3 spans 15 residues. Germline CDR1 reads LNHDA; CDR2 reads SQIVND (reference sequence). CDR3 coding DNA: TGTGCCAGTAGTATGGGGGCAGCTATCTACAATGAGCAGTTCTTC. Amino acids: CASSMGAAIYNEQFF.

The rearrangement uses TRBV7-7 and TRBJ2-5; 14 positions match TRBD2. J was trimmed by 5 bases and V by 3 bases; bases with no gene match: 11. Germline V lookup: CDR1 SSHAT, CDR2 FNYEAQ (reference sequence). The CDR3 loop spans 18 amino acids. CDR3 region: CASSLGTGTSGSAETQYF. In nucleotides, the CDR3 is TGTGCCAGCAGCTTGGGGACCGGGACTAGCGGGAGTGCGGAGACCCAGTACTTC.

CDR3 DNA sequence: TGTGCCAGCAGCGTAGTCGAGGTTTTGCGTTTCGAGTGTTTAGAGACCCAGTACTTC. It codes for CASSVVEVLRFECLETQYF. The rearrangement joins TRBV9 to TRBJ2-5, with no clear D. This CDR3 contains 19 residues. CDR1 is SGDLS, CDR2 YYNGEE, per germline. V lost 0 bases and J 4 bases, leaving 25 bases between the germline ends.

This chain uses TRBV11-2 with TRBJ2-1, with a weak D call TRBD2 (5 bases). The V end was cut by 0 bases, the J end by 4 bases, with 16 bases between. Looked up from germline, CDR1 is SGHAT and CDR2 is FQNNGV. The CDR3 totals 17 residues. The CDR3 spells CASSLDRVVEAYNEQFF. Written as DNA, the CDR3 is TGTGCCAGCAGCTTAGATAGGGTAGTGGAGGCTTACAATGAGCAGTTCTTC.

V and J are TRBV20-1 and TRBJ1-2; D unclear. CDR1 is DFQATT and CDR2 is SNEGSKA in the germline V gene (reference sequence). The CDR3 sequence is 11 residues long. The CDR3: CSAGRRVGYTF. CDR3 sequence (DNA): TGCAGCGCCGGGAGAAGGGTGGGCTACACCTTC.

The J gene is TRBJ2-1, the V gene TRBV7-9; 11 bases agree with TRBD2. The germline CDR1 and CDR2 sequences are SEHNR and FQNEAQ (reference sequence). The ends lost 4 bases at V and 7 bases at J; junction bases unmatched: 6. The CDR3 length is 15 residues. The CDR3 region is CASSSTSGGGNEQFF. CDR3 DNA sequence: TGTGCCAGCAGCTCTACTAGCGGGGGAGGGAATGAGCAGTTCTTC.

The chain combines TRBV7-8 with TRBJ2-1; 8 bases map to TRBD2. The length of the CDR3 is 16 residues. The germline V gene encodes CDR1 SGHVS and CDR2 FQNEAQ. V shed 5 bases, J shed 7 bases, and the junction held 13 bases outside the gene matches. DNA of the CDR3: TGTGCCAGCAGCCCCAGGGCGGGACTAGAGTTAAATGAGCAGTTCTTC. It specifies CASSPRAGLELNEQFF.

The chain links TRBV7-6 to TRBJ1-2; D ambiguous. Trimming shortened V by 1 base and J by 2 bases, and 8 bases separated the two germline ends. CDR1 and CDR2 (germline): SGHVS, FNYEAQ. The CDR3 is made up of 14 amino acids. In DNA form, the CDR3 reads TGTGCCAGCAGCTTAGGGCCGCAGAACTATGGCTACACCTTC. It is translated as CASSLGPQNYGYTF.

The chain joins TRBV30 to TRBJ2-7; the match to TRBD2 covers 8 bases. J lost 5 bases, V lost 3 bases, and 6 bases had no gene match. Looked up from germline, CDR1 is GTSNPN and CDR2 is SVGIG (reference sequence). The CDR3 sequence is 13 residues long. The CDR3, as DNA: TGTGCCTGGAGGTGGGAGACTAGCGACGAGCAGTACTTC. It yields the protein CAWRWETSDEQYF.

The chain employs TRBV4-1 and TRBJ2-3; no clear D. CDR3 length equals 15 residues. Germline values: CDR1 MGHRA, CDR2 YSYEKL. V dropped 3 bases and J dropped 1 base, with 11 bases sitting between them. CDR3 amino acids: CASSQTDTGTDTQYF. The CDR3 nucleotides are TGCGCCAGCAGCCAGACCGACACAGGCACAGATACGCAGTATTTT.

The rearrangement links TRBV19 to TRBJ1-1; TRBD1 aligns across 7 bases. V trimming: 3 bases; J trimming: 8 bases; junction bases outside the gene matches: 18. This CDR3 is built from 17 residues. Germline CDR1 is LNHDA and CDR2 is SQIVND (reference sequence). In nucleotides, the CDR3 is TGTGCCAGTAGTATTGTACAGGGGTGGTTCCCGCAGGAGGAAGCTTTCTTT. It is translated as CASSIVQGWFPQEEAFF.

The chain is built from TRBV19 and TRBJ2-7; maybe TRBD2 (6 bases). Germline V gives CDR1 LNHDA, CDR2 SQIVND (reference sequence). The CDR3 runs 14 residues. Trimming stripped 4 bases from V and 3 bases from J, with 13 bases between. CDR3 coding DNA: TGTGCCAGTAGTAATTTCGGGAGCGGCTACGAGCAGTACTTC. Protein product: CASSNFGSGYEQYF. Together with reference TRBV19 and TRBJ2-7, the CDR3 gives the full variable domain: DGGITQSPKYLFRKEGQNVTLSCEQNLNHDAMYWYRQDPGQGLRLIYYSQIVNDFQKGDIAEGYSVSREKKESFPLTVTSAQKNPTAFYLCASSNFGSGYEQYFGPGTRLTVT.

The rearrangement joins TRBV27 to TRBJ1-2; TRBD1 might be the D (5 bases). V was shortened by 2 bases and J by 4 bases, with 11 bases between the two germline ends. CDR1 is MNHEY, CDR2 SMNVEV, per germline (reference sequence). The CDR3 spans 14 residues. CDR3 amino acids: CASSLAGRSYGYTF. For the CDR3, the DNA is TGTGCCAGCAGTTTAGCGGGACGAAGCTATGGCTACACCTTC.

This sequence joins TRBV9 and TRBJ2-1; a weak D match, TRBD2 (6 bases). This CDR3 contains 15 residues. V was shortened by 4 bases and J by 6 bases, with 17 bases between the two germline ends. Germline V gene sequence: CDR1 SGDLS, CDR2 YYNGEE. The CDR3 sequence: CASSYGSPFGNEQFF. CDR3 DNA: TGTGCCAGCAGCTACGGGAGTCCGTTTGGCAATGAGCAGTTCTTC. Variable domain in full (rest from reference TRBV9 and TRBJ2-1): DSGVTQTPKHLITATGQRVTLRCSPRSGDLSVYWYQQSLDQGLQFLIQYYNGEERAKGNILERFSAQQFPDLHSELNLSSLELGDSALYFCASSYGSPFGNEQFFGPGTRLTVL.